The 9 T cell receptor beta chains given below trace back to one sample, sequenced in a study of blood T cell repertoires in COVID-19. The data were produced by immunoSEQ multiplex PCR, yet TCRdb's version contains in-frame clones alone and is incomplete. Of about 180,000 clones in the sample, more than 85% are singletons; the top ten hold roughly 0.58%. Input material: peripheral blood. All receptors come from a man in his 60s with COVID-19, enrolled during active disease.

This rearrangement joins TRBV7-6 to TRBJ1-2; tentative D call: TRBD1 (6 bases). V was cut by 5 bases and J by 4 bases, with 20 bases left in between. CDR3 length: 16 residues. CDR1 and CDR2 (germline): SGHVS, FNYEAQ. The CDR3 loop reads CASSPQQGVGLYGYTF. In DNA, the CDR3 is TGTGCCAGCAGCCCCCAACAGGGAGTGGGGCTCTATGGCTACACCTTC.

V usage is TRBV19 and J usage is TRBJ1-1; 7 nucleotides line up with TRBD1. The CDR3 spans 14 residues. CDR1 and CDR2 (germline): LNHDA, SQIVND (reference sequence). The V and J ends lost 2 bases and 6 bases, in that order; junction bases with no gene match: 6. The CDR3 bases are TGTGCCAGTAGTATACAGGGGGTTTTGGCTGAAGCTTTCTTT. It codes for CASSIQGVLAEAFF.

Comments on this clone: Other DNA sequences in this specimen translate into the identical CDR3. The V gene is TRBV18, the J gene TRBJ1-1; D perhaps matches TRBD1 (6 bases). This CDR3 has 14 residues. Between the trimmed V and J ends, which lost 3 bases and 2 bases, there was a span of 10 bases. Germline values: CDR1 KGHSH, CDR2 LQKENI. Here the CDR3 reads CASSPDRLNTEAFF. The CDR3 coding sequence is TGTGCCAGCTCACCGGACAGACTAAACACTGAAGCTTTCTTT.

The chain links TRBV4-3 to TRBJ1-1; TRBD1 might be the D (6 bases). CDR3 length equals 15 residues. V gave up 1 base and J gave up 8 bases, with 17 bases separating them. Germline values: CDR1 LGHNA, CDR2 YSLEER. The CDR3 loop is CASSQAAGAGSEAFF. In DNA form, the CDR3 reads TGCGCCAGCAGCCAAGCGGCGGGGGCCGGATCAGAAGCTTTCTTT.

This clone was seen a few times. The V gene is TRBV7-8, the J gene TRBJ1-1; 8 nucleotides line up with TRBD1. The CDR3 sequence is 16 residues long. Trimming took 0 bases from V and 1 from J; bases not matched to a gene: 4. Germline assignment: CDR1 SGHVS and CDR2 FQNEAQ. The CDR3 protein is CASSLARTGKNTEAFF. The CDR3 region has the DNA TGTGCCAGCAGCTTAGCTAGGACAGGGAAGAACACTGAAGCTTTCTTT.

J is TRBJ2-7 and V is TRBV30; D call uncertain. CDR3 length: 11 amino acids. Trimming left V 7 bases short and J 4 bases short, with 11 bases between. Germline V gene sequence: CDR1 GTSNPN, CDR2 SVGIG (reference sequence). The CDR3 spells CAYPLTYEQYF. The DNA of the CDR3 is TGTGCCTACCCGTTAACTTACGAGCAGTACTTC.

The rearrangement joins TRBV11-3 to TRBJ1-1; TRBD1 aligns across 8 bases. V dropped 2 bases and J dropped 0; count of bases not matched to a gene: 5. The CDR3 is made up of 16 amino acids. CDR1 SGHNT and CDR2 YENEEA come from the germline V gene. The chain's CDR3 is CASSLRTGSMNTEAFF. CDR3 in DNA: TGTGCCAGCAGCTTAAGGACAGGGTCCATGAACACTGAAGCTTTCTTT.

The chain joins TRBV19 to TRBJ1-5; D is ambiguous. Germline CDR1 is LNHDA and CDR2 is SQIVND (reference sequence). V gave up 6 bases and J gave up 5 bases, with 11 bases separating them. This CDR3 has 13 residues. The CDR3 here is CASSPLPDQPQHF. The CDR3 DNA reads TGTGCCAGTAGCCCTCTACCTGATCAGCCCCAGCATTTT.

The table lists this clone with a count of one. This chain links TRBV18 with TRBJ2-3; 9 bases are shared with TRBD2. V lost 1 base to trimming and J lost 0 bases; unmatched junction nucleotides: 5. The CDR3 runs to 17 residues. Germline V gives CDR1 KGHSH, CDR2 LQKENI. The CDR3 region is CASSPRSSGTSTDTQYF. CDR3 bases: TGTGCCAGCTCACCACGGTCTAGCGGGACTAGCACAGATACGCAGTATTTT.